The text below deals with one T cell receptor (beta chain). What it binds is unknown. A second PCR, run for about 6 to 11 cycles, used a sample-barcoded 5' primer plus a J-beta primer mix. The authors tagged each cDNA molecule using a template-switch adaptor with 12 random nucleotides. Via MiXCR, TCRdb re-called the 5' RACE reads, giving one row per CDR3 protein. The sample shows around 970,000 distinct CDR3 sequences, 51% of them seen only once. This entry belongs to a study of blood T cells in healthy people across ages. Findings and limits, study-wide: Age brought a roughly linear fall in TCR beta diversity measured per million T cells. Any conclusive comparison of naive versus antigen-experienced cells was prevented by using unsorted PBMCs.

J lost 2 bases, V lost 7 bases, and 12 bases had no gene match. The CDR3 sequence is 16 residues long. Per sample, a minimum of 6 million PBMCs were isolated. This rearrangement joins TRBV12-3 or TRBV12-4 to TRBJ2-7; the match to TRBD1 covers 9 bases. Sequencing was performed on blood. This TCR was recovered from a woman aged 55-70 years in good health. This CDR3 reads CASTRDRVGGPYEQYF. The CDR3 DNA reads TGTGCCAGCACTCGGGACAGGGTCGGGGGCCCCTACGAGCAGTACTTC.